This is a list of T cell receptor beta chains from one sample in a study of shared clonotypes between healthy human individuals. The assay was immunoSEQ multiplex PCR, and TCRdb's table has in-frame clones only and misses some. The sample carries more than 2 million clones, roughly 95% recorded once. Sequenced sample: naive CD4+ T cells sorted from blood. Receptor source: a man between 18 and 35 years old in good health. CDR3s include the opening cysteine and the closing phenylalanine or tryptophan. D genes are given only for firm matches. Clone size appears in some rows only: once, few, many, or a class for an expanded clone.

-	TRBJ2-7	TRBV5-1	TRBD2	TGCGCCAGCAGCTCCCGACTAGCGGGATCCCACGAGCAGTACTTC	CASSSRLAGSHEQYF
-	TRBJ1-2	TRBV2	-	TGTGCCAGCAGTGCCAGCCGGGACACCCAGGGAGGCTACACCTTC	CASSASRDTQGGYTF
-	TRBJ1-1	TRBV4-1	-	TGCGCCAGCAGCCAATTGAGGGGGAACACTGAAGCTTTCTTT	CASSQLRGNTEAFF
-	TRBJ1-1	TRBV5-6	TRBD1	TGTGCCAGCAGGCATGGGAGCGGGACAGGGAACACTGAAGCTTTCTTT	CASRHGSGTGNTEAFF
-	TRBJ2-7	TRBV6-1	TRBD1	TGTGCCAGCAGTGCAGGACAGGTCTACGAGCAGTACTTC	CASSAGQVYEQYF
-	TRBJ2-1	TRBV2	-	TGTGCCAGCAGTGCCGATTTCAATGAGCAGTTCTTC	CASSADFNEQFF
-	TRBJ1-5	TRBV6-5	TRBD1	TGTGCCAGCAGCCCACAGGGGATCCAGATGGAGCCCCAGCATTTT	CASSPQGIQMEPQHF
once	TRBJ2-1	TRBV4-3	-	TGCGCCAGCAGCCAAGACCCGGCGGGGACCTTTTCCTACAATGAGCAGTTCTTC	CASSQDPAGTFSYNEQFF
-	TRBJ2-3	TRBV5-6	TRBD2	TGTGCCAGCAGCCCGCCGGGGGTAGCGGGGTCAGATACGCAGTATTTT	CASSPPGVAGSDTQYF
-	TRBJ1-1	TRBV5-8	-	TGTGCCAGCAGCAAATGGACTGCGGTCACTGAAGCTTTCTTT	CASSKWTAVTEAFF